The clone carrying this T cell receptor beta chain was observed many times. Both iRepertoire HTBI primers and Arm-PCR of CDR3 regions were used to build the TCR beta libraries. From the multiplex PCR reads, TCRdb called clonotypes with MiXCR, one entry per CDR3 protein. The sample carries 420,000 or so distinct CDR3 sequences, 20% to 25% recorded once. This entry is derived from a study of regulatory T cells in long-lasting Graves disease. Indicated time point: persistent/refractory GD, antithyroid drugs over 5 years with positive TRAb. The TCR library was made from RNA extracted from PBMCs. American Thyroid Association guidelines defined how Graves' disease was diagnosed. With 6 bases clipped from V and 1 base from J, the junction kept 5 bases outside the gene matches. Germline lookup yields CDR1 SNHLY and CDR2 FYNNEI. This CDR3 region has 15 residues.

The chain has TRBV2 and TRBJ1-5; 8 bases match TRBD1. The source of this sequence is a female donor with Graves disease. This sample comprised peripheral blood mononuclear cells (PBMCs), obtained when the disease was refractory, from a patient treated with antithyroid drugs. The CDR3 loop is CASSSTGASNQPQHF. The CDR3 DNA reads as TGTGCCAGCAGCTCGACAGGGGCCAGCAATCAGCCCCAGCATTTT.